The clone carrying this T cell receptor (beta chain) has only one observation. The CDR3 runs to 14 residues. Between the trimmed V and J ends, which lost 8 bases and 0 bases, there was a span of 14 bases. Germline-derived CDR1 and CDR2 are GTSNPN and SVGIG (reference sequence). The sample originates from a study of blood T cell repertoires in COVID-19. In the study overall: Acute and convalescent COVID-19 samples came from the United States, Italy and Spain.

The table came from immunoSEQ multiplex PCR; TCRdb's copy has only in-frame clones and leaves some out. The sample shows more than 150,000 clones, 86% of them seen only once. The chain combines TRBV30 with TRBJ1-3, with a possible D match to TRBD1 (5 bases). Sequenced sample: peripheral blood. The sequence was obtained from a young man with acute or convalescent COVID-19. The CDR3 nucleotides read TGTGCCCTAGATCGGGGGAGCTCTGGAAACACCATATATTTT. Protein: CALDRGSSGNTIYF. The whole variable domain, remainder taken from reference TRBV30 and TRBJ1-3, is SQTIHQWPATLVQPVGSPLSLECTVEGTSNPNLYWYRQAAGRGLQLLFYSVGIGQISSEVPQNLSASRPQDRQFILSSKKLLLSDSGFYLCALDRGSSGNTIYFGEGSWLTVV.